This TCR beta chain was observed in a study of shared clonotypes between healthy human individuals. Notes on the study in general: A handful of donors had roughly 5% of their naive CD4 clonotypes in common. Compared with clonotypes that all four donors shared, non-shared clonotypes had lower generation probabilities.

Only in-frame clones appear in the TCRdb table, and some are missing; sequencing was by immunoSEQ multiplex PCR. The repertoire consists of a few million clones, with 90% to 95% occurring once and the leading ten covering 0.3% to 0.4%. A remark on this clone: As yet, its antigen is unknown.

Material: naive CD4+ T cells from PBMCs. Subset denoted: CD45RA+ positively selected. The sequence derives from a young man in good health. Some clones in this sample may be carry-over from other donors' samples.

This CDR3 reads CASRPNWGMNTEAFF. The CDR3 DNA follows: TGTGCCAGCAGACCTAACTGGGGGATGAACACTGAAGCTTTCTTT. The rearrangement joins TRBV6-1 to TRBJ1-1; D might be TRBD1 (5 bases). The CDR3 spans 15 residues. V was cut by 6 bases and J by 0 bases, with 14 bases left in between. The germline V gene has CDR1 MNHNS and CDR2 SASEGT.